This T cell receptor (beta chain) was retrieved from a study of Graves' ophthalmopathy and Graves' hyperthyroidism. Deletions cut 5 bases from V and 5 bases from J, with 9 bases between. Germline-derived CDR1 and CDR2 are MNHEY and SVGAGI. The CDR3 contains 12 residues. Of note for this clonotype: Antigen specificity is unknown.

The authors amplified TCR beta CDR3 regions, and they did so from RNA transcripts for repertoire sequencing. First-round RT-PCR relied on HTBI primers, and a second-round multiplex PCR came next. Using its own MiXCR run on the multiplex PCR reads, TCRdb lists one record per CDR3 protein. The sample holds 740,000 or so distinct CDR3 sequences, 35% to 50% seen once. Study conclusions and caveats: Most expanded thyroid clonotypes above 0.001 frequency also appeared in blood.

PBMCs were obtained from 8.5 to 10 ml of fresh peripheral blood. The chain is built from TRBV6-5 and TRBJ1-1; no clear D gene. The receptor comes from an adult man with Graves' ophthalmopathy. Sequencing was done on a sample of peripheral blood. In DNA, the CDR3 is TGTGCCAGCAGTAGGCCTGAGACTGAAGCTTTCTTT. Translated: CASSRPETEAFF.